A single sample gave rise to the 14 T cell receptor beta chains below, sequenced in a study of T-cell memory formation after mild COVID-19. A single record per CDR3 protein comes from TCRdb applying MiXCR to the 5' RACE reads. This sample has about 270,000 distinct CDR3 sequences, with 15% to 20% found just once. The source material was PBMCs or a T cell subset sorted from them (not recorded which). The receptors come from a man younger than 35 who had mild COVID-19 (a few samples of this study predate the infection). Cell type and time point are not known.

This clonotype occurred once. The CDR3 here is CASSLQGFQETQYF. CDR3 bases: TGCGCCAGCAGCTTGCAGGGGTTTCAAGAGACCCAGTACTTC. J is TRBJ2-5 and V is TRBV5-1; possible D gene TRBD1, 6 bases. The V and J ends lost 1 base and 2 bases respectively, with 9 bases between them. Per germline, CDR1 SGHRS and CDR2 YFSETQ. The CDR3 has 14 residues.

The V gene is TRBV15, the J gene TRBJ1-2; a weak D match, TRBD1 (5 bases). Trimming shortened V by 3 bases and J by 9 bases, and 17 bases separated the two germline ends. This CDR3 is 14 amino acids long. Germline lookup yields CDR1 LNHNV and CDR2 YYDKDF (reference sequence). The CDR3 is CATSRSDSEGSYTF. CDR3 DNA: TGTGCCACCAGCAGGTCAGATAGCGAGGGGAGCTACACCTTC.

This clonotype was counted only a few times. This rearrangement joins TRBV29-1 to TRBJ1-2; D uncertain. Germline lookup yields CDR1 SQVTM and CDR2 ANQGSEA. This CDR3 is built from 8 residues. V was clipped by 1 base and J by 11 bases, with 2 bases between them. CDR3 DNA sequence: TGCAGCGTTGAAGCATACACCTTC. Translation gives CSVEAYTF.

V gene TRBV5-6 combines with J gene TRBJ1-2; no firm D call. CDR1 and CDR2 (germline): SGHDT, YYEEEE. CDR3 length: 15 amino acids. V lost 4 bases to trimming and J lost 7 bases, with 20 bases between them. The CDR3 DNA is TGTGCCAGCAGCGACCGTCTTCAGTGGCTGACTGGCTACACCTTC. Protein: CASSDRLQWLTGYTF.

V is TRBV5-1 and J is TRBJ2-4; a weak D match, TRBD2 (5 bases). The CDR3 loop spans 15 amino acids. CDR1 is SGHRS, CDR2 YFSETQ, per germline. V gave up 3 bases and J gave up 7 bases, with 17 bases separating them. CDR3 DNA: TGCGCCAGCAGCTCAAGGTCGGGATTAGGGAACATTCAGTACTTC. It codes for CASSSRSGLGNIQYF.

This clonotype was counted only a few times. The CDR3 DNA sequence: TGTGCCAGCAGCCAAGGACTAGCGGGGGGGCTGGGCACAGATACGCAGTATTTT. It encodes CASSQGLAGGLGTDTQYF. The chain is built from TRBV5-6 and TRBJ2-3, with TRBD2 matching over 15 bases. Per germline, CDR1 SGHDT and CDR2 YYEEEE. The CDR3 is made up of 18 amino acids. The V and J ends lost 4 bases and 1 base, in that order; junction bases with no gene match: 7. The variable domain in full, completed from reference TRBV5-6 and TRBJ2-3, reads DAGVTQSPTHLIKTRGQQVTLRCSPKSGHDTVSWYQQALGQGPQFIFQYYEEEERQRGNFPDRFSGHQFPNYSSELNVNALLLGDSALYLCASSQGLAGGLGTDTQYFGPGTRLTVL.

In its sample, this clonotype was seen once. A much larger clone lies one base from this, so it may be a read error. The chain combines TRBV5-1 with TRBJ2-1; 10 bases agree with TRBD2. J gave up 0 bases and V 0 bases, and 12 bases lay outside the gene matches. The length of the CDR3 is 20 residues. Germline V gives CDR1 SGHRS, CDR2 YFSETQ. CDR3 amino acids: CASSLVTSGPSSRSYNEQFF. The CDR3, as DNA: TGCGCCAGCAGCTTGGTGACTAGCGGGCCCTCATCTCGCTCCTACAATGAGCAGTTCTTC.

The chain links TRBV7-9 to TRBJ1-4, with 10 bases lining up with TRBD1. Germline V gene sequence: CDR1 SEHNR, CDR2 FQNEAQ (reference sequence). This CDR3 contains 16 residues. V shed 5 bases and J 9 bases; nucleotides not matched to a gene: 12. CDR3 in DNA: TGTGCCAGCAGCCAACGACTGGGGACAGGGGTGAAAAAACTGTTTTTT. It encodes CASSQRLGTGVKKLFF.

The CDR3 protein is CASSPWAGEQFF. CDR3 DNA sequence: TGTGCCAGCAGCCCGTGGGCTGGCGAGCAGTTCTTC. This chain uses TRBV7-2 with TRBJ2-1; no clear D gene. From germline, CDR1 is SGHTA and CDR2 FQGNSA. With 5 bases removed from V and 10 bases from J, the gap between germline ends came to 12 bases. The CDR3 consists of 12 residues.

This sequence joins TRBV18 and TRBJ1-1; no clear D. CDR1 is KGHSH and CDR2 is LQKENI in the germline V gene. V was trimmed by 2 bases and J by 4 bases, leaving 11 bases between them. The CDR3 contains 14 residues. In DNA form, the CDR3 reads TGTGCCAGCTCACCATCCCCTGCCCTCACTGAAGCTTTCTTT. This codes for CASSPSPALTEAFF.

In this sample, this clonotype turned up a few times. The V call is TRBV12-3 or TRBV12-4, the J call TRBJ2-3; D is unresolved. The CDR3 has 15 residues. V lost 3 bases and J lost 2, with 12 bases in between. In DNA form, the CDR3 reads TGTGCCAGCAGTTTGCGCACTCTCTTCACAGATACGCAGTATTTT. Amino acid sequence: CASSLRTLFTDTQYF.

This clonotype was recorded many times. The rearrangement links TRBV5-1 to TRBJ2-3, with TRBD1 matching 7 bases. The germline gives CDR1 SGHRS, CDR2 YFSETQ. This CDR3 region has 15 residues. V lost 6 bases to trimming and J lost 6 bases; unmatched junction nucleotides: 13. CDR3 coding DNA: TGCGCCAGCACCGCCAAGACAGGGCCTCAGGATACGCAGTATTTT. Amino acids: CASTAKTGPQDTQYF.

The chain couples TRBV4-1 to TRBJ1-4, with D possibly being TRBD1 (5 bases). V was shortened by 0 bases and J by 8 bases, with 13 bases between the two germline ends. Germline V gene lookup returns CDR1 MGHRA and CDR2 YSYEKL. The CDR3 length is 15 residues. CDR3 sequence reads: CASSQDGGVAEKLFF. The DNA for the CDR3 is TGCGCCAGCAGCCAAGATGGAGGGGTGGCGGAAAAACTGTTTTTT.

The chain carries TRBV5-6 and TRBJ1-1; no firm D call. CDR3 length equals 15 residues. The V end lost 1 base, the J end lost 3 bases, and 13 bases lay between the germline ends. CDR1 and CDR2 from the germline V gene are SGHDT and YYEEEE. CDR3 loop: CASSLLPGRDTEAFF. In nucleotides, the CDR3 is TGTGCCAGCAGCTTGTTACCGGGGAGGGACACTGAAGCTTTCTTT. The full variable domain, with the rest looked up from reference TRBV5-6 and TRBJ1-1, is DAGVTQSPTHLIKTRGQQVTLRCSPKSGHDTVSWYQQALGQGPQFIFQYYEEEERQRGNFPDRFSGHQFPNYSSELNVNALLLGDSALYLCASSLLPGRDTEAFFGQGTRLTVV.